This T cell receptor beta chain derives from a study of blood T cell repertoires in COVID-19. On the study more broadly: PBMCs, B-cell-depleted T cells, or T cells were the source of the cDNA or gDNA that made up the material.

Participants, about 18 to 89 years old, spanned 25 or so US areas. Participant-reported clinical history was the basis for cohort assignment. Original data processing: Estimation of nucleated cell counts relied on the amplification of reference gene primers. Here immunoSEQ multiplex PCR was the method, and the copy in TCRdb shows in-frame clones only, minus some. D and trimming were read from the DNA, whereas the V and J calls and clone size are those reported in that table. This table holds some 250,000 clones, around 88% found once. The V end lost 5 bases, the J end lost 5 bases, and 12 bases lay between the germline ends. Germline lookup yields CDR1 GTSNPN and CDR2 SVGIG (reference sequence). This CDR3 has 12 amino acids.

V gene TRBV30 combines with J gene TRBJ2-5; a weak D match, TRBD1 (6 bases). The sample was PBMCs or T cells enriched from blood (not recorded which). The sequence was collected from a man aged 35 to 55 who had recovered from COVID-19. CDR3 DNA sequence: TGTGCCTGGTCTACTAGGGGGGAGACCCAGTACTTC. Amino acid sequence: CAWSTRGETQYF.